These T cell receptor beta chains were read from a single sample in a study of CD8+CD57+ T cells in acquired aplastic anemia. In TCRdb, the reads were re-called with MiXCR into one record per CDR3 protein. The sample holds around 250,000 distinct CDR3 sequences, approximately 86% seen once. The sample taken for sequencing was sorted CD4+, CD8+, or CD8+CD57+ T cells (not recorded which) from PBMCs. Receptors originate from a human donor with aplastic anemia. Each CDR3 is given with its conserved first and last residue. The order of the fields is CDR3 protein, CDR3 DNA, clone size, D gene, J gene, V gene. The D gene is left open where the match is weak. Part of the rows lack a size; the others show once, few, many or a class for expanded clones.

CASSLTGGADTRYTF,TGTGCCAGCAGCTTGACGGGAGGCGCCGATACTCGCTACACCTTC,many,.,TRBJ1-2,TRBV7-8
CASSARAGATDTQYF,TGCGCCAGCAGTGCCCGGGCCGGAGCCACAGATACGCAGTATTTT,once,.,TRBJ2-3,TRBV10-1
CASSVGGGTTQFF,TGTGCCAGCAGCGTAGGGGGCGGGACCACGCAGTTCTTC,.,.,TRBJ2-1,TRBV9
CASSVGTSGNNTPFF,TGTGCCAGCAGCGTCGGGACTAGCGGAAACAATACGCCTTTCTTT,.,.,TRBJ1-1,TRBV9
CASSLSGTGGLLSQFF,TGTGCCAGCAGCTTATCCGGCACGGGAGGGCTTCTCAGCCAGTTCTTC,.,TRBD2,TRBJ2-1,TRBV7-2
CASSLASGPHTQYF,TGTGCCAGCAGCTTAGCGTCAGGTCCCCATACGCAGTATTTT,few,.,TRBJ2-3,TRBV9
CASSLAGRATNEKLFF,TGTGCCAGCAGCTTAGCGGGGCGTGCAACTAATGAAAAACTGTTTTTT,.,.,TRBJ1-4,TRBV7-2
CASSLGGGGDAQFF,TGTGCCAGCAGCTTAGGCGGCGGGGGAGATGCGCAGTTCTTC,.,TRBD2,TRBJ2-1,TRBV15
CATRDGGTATQQF,TGTGCCACCAGGGACGGGGGTACAGCTACGCAGCAGTTT,.,.,TRBJ2-3,TRBV15
CASREGGTPKKYF,TGTGCCAGCAGGGAAGGGGGAACTCCTAAGAAGTATTTT,.,.,TRBJ2-3,TRBV7-2
CASSLERVPSGANVLTF,TGTGCCAGCAGCTTGGAGAGGGTCCCCTCTGGGGCCAACGTCCTGACTTTC,many,.,TRBJ2-6,TRBV5-6
CASGAAGNIQSFDF,TGTGCCAGCGGAGCAGCCGGGAACATTCAGTCCTTCGACTTT,once,.,TRBJ1-6,TRBV9
CAYEVPACQEKLYF,TGTGCCTACGAGGTACCGGCGTGCCAAGAGAAGCTGTACTTT,.,.,TRBJ2-2,TRBV7-9
CASSENTDTQYF,TGTGCCAGCAGTGAGAACACAGATACGCAGTATTTT,few,.,TRBJ2-3,TRBV25-1
CSARDLGVASRSNSPLHF,TGCAGTGCTAGAGATCTGGGGGTGGCTAGCCGGAGTAATTCACCCCTCCACTTT,.,.,TRBJ1-6,TRBV20-1
CASSVAGQSDTTHYF,TGTGCCAGCAGCGTAGCGGGACAGAGCGATACTACGCATTATTTT,.,.,TRBJ2-3,TRBV7-8
CASTKGGFPSGANVLTF,TGTGCCAGCACCAAAGGCGGGTTCCCCTCTGGGGCCAACGTCCTGACTTTC,.,.,TRBJ2-6,TRBV5-6
CASSLSAGNSADVLTF,TGTGCCAGCAGCTTATCGGCGGGTAACAGCGCGGACGTCCTGACTTTC,once,.,TRBJ2-6,TRBV9
CASSAEAEPYEQYF,TGTGCCAGCAGCGCAGAGGCTGAACCCTACGAGCAGTACTTC,.,.,TRBJ2-7,TRBV7-9
CATSRGSVHDAEYF,TGTGCCACCAGCCGAGGCAGCGTCCACGATGCCGAGTACTTC,.,.,TRBJ2-5,TRBV7-3
CASSIAVSSYNEQYF,TGTGCCAGCAGCATAGCGGTGAGCTCCTACAATGAGCAGTACTTC,.,.,TRBJ2-5,TRBV9
CASSFFPDGTALSF,TGTGCCAGCAGCTTTTTTCCAGACGGGACAGCCCTTTCCTTT,.,TRBD1,TRBJ2-3,TRBV7-8
CSASSWGGGNGQDEQFF,TGCAGTGCCAGTAGTTGGGGGGGCGGAAACGGTCAGGATGAGCAGTTCTTC,.,.,TRBJ2-1,TRBV20-1
CASIRGATGAHVLTF,TGTGCCAGCATCCGGGGGGCGACTGGGGCGCACGTCCTGACTTTC,.,.,TRBJ2-6,TRBV2
CASSLDLTADYGYTF,TGTGCCAGCAGCTTAGATCTGACAGCCGACTATGGCTACACCTTC,many,.,TRBJ1-2,TRBV11-3
CASSLAGERGWHRF,TGTGCCAGCAGCTTAGCGGGAGAGCGGGGTTGGCACAGATTT,once,TRBD2,TRBJ2-3,TRBV7-2
CASSSELGLAGVGGGETQYF,TGTGCCAGCAGCTCCGAGTTGGGACTAGCGGGGGTAGGAGGGGGGGAGACCCAGTACTTC,.,TRBD2,TRBJ2-5,TRBV7-2
CASSLAGSGSQSYEQYF,TGTGCCAGCAGCTTAGCGGGTAGCGGGAGTCAGTCCTACGAGCAGTACTTC,.,TRBD2,TRBJ2-7,TRBV7-6
CASSWGLGAEAFFF,.,.,.,TRBJ2-5,TRBV7-3
CASSVEVTGNTEAFF,TGTGCCAGCAGCGTCGAGGTGACAGGTAACACTGAAGCTTTCTTT,.,.,TRBJ1-1,TRBV2
CASGEGRAGGQNF,TGCGCCAGCGGGGAAGGGCGTGCAGGTGGCCAGAACTTT,.,.,TRBJ1-2,TRBV2
CASREGSDTQYFF,.,.,.,TRBJ2-3,TRBV9
CASSGGSSGIDTHF,TGTGCCAGCAGCGGCGGGTCTAGCGGGATAGATACGCACTTC,.,TRBD2,TRBJ2-5,TRBV9
CASSPERSCFAQYF,TGTGCCAGCAGCCCGGAGAGAAGCTGCTTCGCGCAGTACTTC,.,.,TRBJ2-7,TRBV14
CASSLGEALLYEQYF,TGTGCCAGCAGCTTGGGGGAGGCCCTACTCTACGAGCAGTACTTC,few,.,TRBJ2-7,TRBV5-6
CASRETGPYGYTF,TGTGCCAGCAGGGAGACAGGCCCCTATGGCTACACCTTC,.,.,TRBJ1-2,TRBV2
CASTLERGTSPAHF,TGTGCCAGCACCCTAGAGAGGGGCACCTCACCGGCCCACTTT,.,.,TRBJ1-6,TRBV7-6
CASTLGRSYAANNVLTF,TGTGCCAGCACCCTAGGGAGGAGCTACGCTGCTAACAACGTCCTGACTTTC,.,.,TRBJ2-6,TRBV7-9
CASSLGHPSDNEHLTF,TGTGCCAGCAGCTTAGGCCACCCCTCCGACAATGAGCACCTGACTTTC,.,.,TRBJ2-6,TRBV7-2
CASSVEEIPLVNTEAFF,TGTGCCAGCAGCGTAGAGGAGATTCCCCTGGTGAACACTGAAGCTTTCTTT,.,.,TRBJ1-1,TRBV7-3
CASRGAGKRQYF,TGTGCCAGCAGAGGAGCTGGGAAGCGTCAGTACTTC,.,.,TRBJ2-4,TRBV7-2
CASGGSATVTNSEAFF,TGTGCCAGCGGGGGGAGTGCCACAGTTACGAACTCTGAAGCTTTCTTT,.,.,TRBJ1-1,TRBV9
CASSMAGGPGEQFF,TGTGCCAGTAGTATGGCGGGAGGTCCCGGCGAGCAGTTTTTC,.,TRBD2,TRBJ2-3,TRBV19
CSAQSVSRDGYTF,TGCAGTGCTCAGTCAGTGTCAAGGGATGGCTACACCTTC,once,.,TRBJ1-2,TRBV20-1
CASSRTADNEQFF,TGCGCCAGCAGTCGGACAGCAGACAATGAGCAGTTCTTC,.,.,TRBJ2-1,TRBV11-2